Following are 20 T cell receptor beta chains from one sample sequenced in a study of human T cells and chemical hapten exposure (dated by TCRdb to the early 2020s). The receptor library was made with RACE. Sequencer: NextSeq 500. TCRdb reprocessing: public reads trimmed at Q25 with fastp, clones called with MiXCR, in-frame beta chains kept. Every CDR3 protein is listed once, alongside the most common genes and DNA of its rows. This sample is represented by about 120,000 distinct CDR3 sequences; roughly 13% of them were singletons. About 0.85% of the sample lies in the top ten. What the time point label conveys for this sample: patch test 1, 2 weeks after DPC sensitization. The intended sense of this specimen's treatment or condition label: therapeutic diphenylcyclopropenone sensitization with weekly scalp DPC. This material consisted of whole blood, taken in connection with sensitization to the hapten diphenylcyclopropenone (DPC). The receptors come from a man younger than 35 with alopecia areata. Some clones in this sample may be carry-over from other donors' samples.

The genes are TRBV6-2 or TRBV6-3 and TRBJ2-1; 8 nucleotides line up with TRBD1. The germline V gene encodes CDR1 MNHEY and CDR2 SVGEGT. This CDR3 has 15 amino acids. V lost 5 bases, J lost 7 bases, and 10 bases stayed unmatched. The CDR3 loop is CASSTGQGWGNEQFF. Written as DNA, the CDR3 is TGTGCCAGCAGTACCGGACAGGGTTGGGGGAATGAGCAGTTCTTC.

This sequence joins TRBV27 and TRBJ2-6; 7 bases fit TRBD1. Germline lookup yields CDR1 MNHEY and CDR2 SMNVEV (reference sequence). The V and J ends lost 4 bases and 0 bases, in that order; junction bases with no gene match: 3. This CDR3 is built from 16 residues. CDR3 nucleotides: TGTGCCAGCAGTTCCCACAGGGGCTCTGGGGCCAACGTCCTGACTTTC. It translates to CASSSHRGSGANVLTF. The full variable domain, completed using reference TRBV27 and TRBJ2-6, is EAQVTQNPRYLITVTGKKLTVTCSQNMNHEYMSWYRQDPGLGLRQIYYSMNVEVTDKGDVPEGYKVSRKEKRNFPLILESPSPNQTSLYFCASSSHRGSGANVLTFGAGSRLTVL.

The V gene is TRBV6-2 or TRBV6-3, the J gene TRBJ2-7; no definite D call. Germline V gives CDR1 MNHEY, CDR2 SVGEGT. The ends were cut back, 2 bases at V and 2 bases at J, with 4 bases in the middle. CDR3 size: 12 residues. CDR3 bases: TGTGCCAGCAGTTACGGTACCTACGAGCAGTACTTC. Amino acid sequence: CASSYGTYEQYF.

The chain joins TRBV6-2 or TRBV6-3 to TRBJ1-5; D is uncertain. Germline CDR1 MNHEY, CDR2 SVGEGT. This CDR3 is 16 amino acids long. Trimming took off 6 bases at V and 4 bases at J, with 19 bases between the two ends. The CDR3 DNA reads TGTGCCAGCAGCCCTTGGGGTGACGGTCGGAATCAGCCCCAGCATTTT. Residues: CASSPWGDGRNQPQHF.

The table lists this clonotype with a few counts. The V and J genes are TRBV7-2 and TRBJ2-5, with a weak D call TRBD2 (6 bases). This CDR3 region has 16 residues. Per germline, CDR1 SGHTA and CDR2 FQGNSA. V was shortened by 5 bases and J by 0 bases, with 16 bases between the two germline ends. In nucleotides, the CDR3 is TGTGCCAGCAGCCCGTTGGGACTCCTGTACCAAGAGACCCAGTACTTC. It codes for CASSPLGLLYQETQYF.

The V gene is TRBV11-2, the J gene TRBJ2-3, with TRBD2 matching over 7 bases. The CDR3 contains 14 residues. Germline loops: CDR1 SGHAT, CDR2 FQNNGV. J lost 2 bases, V lost 7 bases, and 6 bases had no gene match. CDR3 nucleotides: TGTGCCAGCAAACGGGACTACCCCACAGATACGCAGTATTTT. Translating it yields CASKRDYPTDTQYF.

This clonotype was seen ten or more times. The chain combines TRBV29-1 with TRBJ1-2; a possible D gene is TRBD1 (5 bases). The germline V gene encodes CDR1 SQVTM and CDR2 ANQGSEA. The CDR3 spans 12 residues. V gave up 5 bases and J gave up 8 bases, with 15 bases separating them. The CDR3 region is CSVRGTSQGYTF. CDR3 DNA: TGCAGCGTTCGAGGGACCTCCCAAGGCTACACCTTC.

This clonotype was counted only a few times. The V call is TRBV25-1, the J call TRBJ2-3, with 7 bases identical to TRBD2. Per germline, CDR1 MGHDK and CDR2 SYGVNS. The CDR3 runs 15 residues. V was pared by 6 bases and J by 7 bases, with 13 bases of the junction left unmatched. DNA of the CDR3: TGTGCCAGCAGATTAAGGGAGGGGACTGGAAATACGCAGTATTTT. Its protein is CASRLREGTGNTQYF.

The genes are TRBV6-2 or TRBV6-3 and TRBJ1-1, with D uncertain. CDR1 and CDR2 (germline): MNHEY, SVGEGT. This CDR3 is 14 amino acids long. The germline V and J ends were trimmed by 1 base and 2 bases, with 8 bases remaining between them. The CDR3 region is CASSYWADNTEAFF. The CDR3 DNA reads as TGTGCCAGCAGTTACTGGGCGGATAACACTGAAGCTTTCTTT.

This clonotype was observed a few times. The chain is built from TRBV20-1 and TRBJ2-3; the match to TRBD2 covers 12 bases. V trimming: 0 bases; J trimming: 2 bases; junction bases outside the gene matches: 3. The CDR3 is 16 amino acids. Germline V gives CDR1 DFQATT, CDR2 SNEGSKA (reference sequence). The CDR3 coding sequence is TGCAGTGCTAGAGATCCTAGCGGGGGGGCCACAGATACGCAGTATTTT. This sequence encodes CSARDPSGGATDTQYF.

The chain joins TRBV5-4 to TRBJ2-1; 8 positions match TRBD1. The CDR3 runs 13 residues. The J segment lost 10 bases and the V segment lost 3 bases, leaving 6 bases of the junction unmatched. The germline CDR1 and CDR2 sequences are SGHNT and YYREEE (reference sequence). The DNA of the CDR3 is TGTGCCAGCAGCTCGGACAGGGAGAGCGAGCAGTTCTTC. Its translation is CASSSDRESEQFF.

The chain combines TRBV4-3 with TRBJ2-7; TRBD1 aligns across 9 bases. CDR3 length: 17 residues. Germline CDR1 and CDR2: LGHNA and YSLEER. V shed 1 base and J 3 bases; nucleotides not matched to a gene: 10. The CDR3 here is CASSQGTGDPSYYEQYV. The CDR3, as DNA: TGCGCCAGCAGCCAAGGGACAGGGGACCCATCGTACTACGAGCAGTACGTC.

This chain joins TRBV15 and TRBJ1-1, with unresolved D. Germline lookup yields CDR1 LNHNV and CDR2 YYDKDF (reference sequence). V lost 4 bases and J lost 4, with 13 bases in between. This CDR3 has 14 amino acids. CDR3 region: CATSTGMRVTEAFF. Written as DNA, the CDR3 is TGTGCCACCAGCACCGGGATGAGGGTCACTGAAGCTTTCTTT.

This clonotype was counted between two and nine times. The gene calls are TRBV7-2 and TRBJ2-3, with D perhaps given as TRBD1 or TRBD2 (7 bases each). This CDR3 spans 16 amino acids. Trimming removed 6 bases at V and 4 bases at J, with 20 bases between. Germline lookup yields CDR1 SGHTA and CDR2 FQGNSA. CDR3: CASRRQGGGSSDTQYF. The CDR3 nucleotides read TGTGCCAGCAGGAGACAGGGCGGGGGTTCCTCAGATACGCAGTATTTT.

This sequence joins TRBV6-2 or TRBV6-3 and TRBJ2-7, with no clear D. The CDR3 contains 11 residues. CDR1 and CDR2 (germline): MNHEY, SVGEGT. V gave up 2 bases and J gave up 7 bases, with 6 bases separating them. CDR3 sequence reads: CASSYTGEQYF. In DNA form, the CDR3 reads TGTGCCAGCAGTTACACTGGGGAGCAGTACTTC.

This rearrangement joins TRBV3-1 to TRBJ2-1, with 7 nucleotides matching TRBD2. V was pared by 0 bases and J by 2 bases, with 4 bases of the junction left unmatched. Per the germline V gene, CDR1 is LGHDT and CDR2 is YNNKEL (reference sequence). The CDR3 extends over 16 amino acids. CDR3 in amino acids: CASSQDSSGTYNEQFF. The CDR3 nucleotides read TGTGCCAGCAGCCAAGACTCTAGCGGAACCTACAATGAGCAGTTCTTC.

This clonotype showed up just a few times. This chain links TRBV11-1 with TRBJ2-7; 14 bases map to TRBD2. The V segment lost 7 bases and the J segment 8 bases; nucleotides outside the gene matches: 4. This CDR3 contains 13 residues. Germline V CDR1 and CDR2: SGHAT, FQDESV (reference sequence). DNA of the CDR3: TGTGCCAGCACCGGGACTAGCGGGGGCAAGCAGTACTTC. This sequence encodes CASTGTSGGKQYF. Drawing the rest from reference TRBV11-1 and TRBJ2-7, the complete variable domain is EAEVAQSPRYKITEKSQAVAFWCDPISGHATLYWYRQILGQGPELLVQFQDESVVDDSQLPKDRFSAERLKGVDSTLKIQPAELGDSAMYLCASTGTSGGKQYFGPGTRLTVT.

The chain is built from TRBV18 and TRBJ1-1; 7 bases map to TRBD1. In germline, CDR1 is KGHSH, CDR2 LQKENI. The CDR3 has 14 amino acids. Trimming took 6 bases from V and 4 from J; bases not matched to a gene: 8. Here the CDR3 DNA reads TGTGCCAGCTCCCCCGACAGGGTAGGCACTGAAGCTTTCTTT. Translating it yields CASSPDRVGTEAFF.

This clonotype turned up a few times. The chain recombines TRBV20-1 with TRBJ1-1; tentatively, D is TRBD1 (5 bases). The germline V gene encodes CDR1 DFQATT and CDR2 SNEGSKA (reference sequence). V lost 5 bases and J 4 bases, leaving 11 bases between the germline ends. There are 12 residues in the CDR3. CDR3: CSALKRGTEAFF. The CDR3 DNA is TGCAGTGCTCTGAAGAGGGGCACTGAAGCTTTCTTT.

The chain employs TRBV5-1 and TRBJ1-1; D gene uncertain. The CDR3 is 14 residues long. V was trimmed by 3 bases and J by 4 bases, leaving 13 bases between them. CDR1 and CDR2 from the germline V gene are SGHRS and YFSETQ. This CDR3 reads CASSYLWQSTEAFF. DNA for the CDR3: TGCGCCAGCAGCTACCTTTGGCAGAGCACTGAAGCTTTCTTT.